This TCR beta chain was identified during a study of blood T cell repertoires in COVID-19. Original handling: Reference gene primer amplification yielded estimated nucleated cell counts. TCRdb's table, derived via immunoSEQ multiplex PCR, lists solely in-frame clones and lacks some. D and trimming come from the DNA, and the V and J calls and clone size come from that table. The sample lists a few hundred thousand clones, roughly 88% occurring once. Trimming left V 5 bases short and J 4 bases short, with 17 bases between. Germline CDR1 SEHNR, CDR2 FQNEAQ (reference sequence). This CDR3 region has 15 residues.

This sequence joins TRBV7-9 and TRBJ1-1; D gene ambiguous. Material for sequencing was peripheral blood. The source is a man aged 35-49 years who had recovered from COVID-19. This CDR3 reads CASSLGGLGTTEAFF. The DNA of the CDR3 is TGTGCCAGCAGCCTAGGAGGACTGGGAACCACTGAAGCTTTCTTT. Filled out from reference TRBV7-9 and TRBJ1-1, the complete variable domain reads DTGVSQNPRHKITKRGQNVTFRCDPISEHNRLYWYRQTLGQGPEFLTYFQNEAQLEKSRLLSDRFSAERPKGSFSTLEIQRTEQGDSAMYLCASSLGGLGTTEAFFGQGTRLTVV.